This TCR beta chain appears in the sequencing data of a study of T cells in localized non-small cell lung cancer. Method: immunoSEQ multiplex PCR; TCRdb's copy keeps in-frame clones and lacks some. The data hold approximately 30,000 clones, with 93% observed a single time. Of note for this clone: As yet, its antigen is unknown.

Overall study results and limits: Only one tumor region went through sequencing, so heterogeneity may still be there. When the top 100 tumor clones were examined, a median approximately 59 of them also appeared in the adjacent lung, which was paired and uninvolved. Uninvolved adjacent lung showed the highest T cell clonality, exceeding tumor. A higher density of T cells in blood coincided with extended overall survival.

The source material was peripheral blood, sampled before any cancer treatment. This sequence originates from a female donor over 55 with stage I lung adenocarcinoma.

DNA of the CDR3: TGTGCCTGGAGTGCCCTCGGCGGGGGAGTCACCTACAATGAGCAGTTCTTC. The encoded protein is CAWSALGGGVTYNEQFF. V and J are TRBV30 and TRBJ2-1; TRBD2 agrees at 7 bases. The trim removed 1 base at V and 2 bases at J, leaving 11 bases unmatched. Germline CDR1 GTSNPN, CDR2 SVGIG (reference sequence). CDR3 length: 17 amino acids.